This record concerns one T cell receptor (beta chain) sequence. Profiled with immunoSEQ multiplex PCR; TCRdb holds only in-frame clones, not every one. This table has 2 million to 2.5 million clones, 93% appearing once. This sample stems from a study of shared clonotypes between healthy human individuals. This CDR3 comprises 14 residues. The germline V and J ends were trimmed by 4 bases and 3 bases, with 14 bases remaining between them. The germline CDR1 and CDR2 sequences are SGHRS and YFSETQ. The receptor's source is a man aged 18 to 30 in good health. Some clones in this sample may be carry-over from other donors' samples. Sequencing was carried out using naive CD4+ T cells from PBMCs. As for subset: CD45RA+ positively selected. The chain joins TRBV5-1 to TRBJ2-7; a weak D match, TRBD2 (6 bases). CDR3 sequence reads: CASSPTGGNYEQYF. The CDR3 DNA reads TGCGCCAGCAGCCCGACCGGGGGAAACTACGAGCAGTACTTC.